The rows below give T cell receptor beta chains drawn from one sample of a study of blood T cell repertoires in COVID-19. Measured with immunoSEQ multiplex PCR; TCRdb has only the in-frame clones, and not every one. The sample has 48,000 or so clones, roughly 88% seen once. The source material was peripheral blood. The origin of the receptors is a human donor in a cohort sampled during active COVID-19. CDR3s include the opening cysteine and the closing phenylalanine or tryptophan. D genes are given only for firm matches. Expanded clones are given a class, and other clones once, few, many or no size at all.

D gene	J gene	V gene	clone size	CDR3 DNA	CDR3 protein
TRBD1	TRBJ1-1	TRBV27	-	TGTGCCAGCAGTTCAAAGACAGGGGGCAACACTGAAGCTTTCTTT	CASSSKTGGNTEAFF
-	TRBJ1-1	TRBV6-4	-	TGTGCCAGCAGTGACGTCAGGGTCGGAAGGACTGAAGCTTTCTTT	CASSDVRVGRTEAFF
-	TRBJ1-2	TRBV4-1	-	TGCGCCAGCAGCCAGGGCGACACAGGGTCTAATGGCTACACCTTC	CASSQGDTGSNGYTF
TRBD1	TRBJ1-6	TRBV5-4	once	TGTGCCAGCAGATCCGGGACAGGGTATAATTCACCCCTCCACTTT	CASRSGTGYNSPLHF
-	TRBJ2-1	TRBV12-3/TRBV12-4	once	TGTGCCAGCAGTTCGTACAATGAGCAGTTCTTC	CASSSYNEQFF
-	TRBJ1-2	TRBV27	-	TGTGCCAGCAGTGGCTGGGAGGGCGGCTATGGCTACACCTTC	CASSGWEGGYGYTF
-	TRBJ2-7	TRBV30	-	TGTGCCTGGACGTCCTCCTACGAGCAGTACTTC	CAWTSSYEQYF
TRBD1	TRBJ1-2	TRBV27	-	TGTGCCAGCAGTCCCCGGGACAGGGGATACTATGGCTACACCTTC	CASSPRDRGYYGYTF
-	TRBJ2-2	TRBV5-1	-	TGCGCCAGCAGCTTTACAGGTCCCGGGGAGCTGTTTTTT	CASSFTGPGELFF
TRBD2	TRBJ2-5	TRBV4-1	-	TGCGCCAGCAGCCAGGGGGGACTAGCGGGGCAGAAGTACTTC	CASSQGGLAGQKYF
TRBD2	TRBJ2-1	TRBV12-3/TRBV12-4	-	TGTGCCAGCAGTCCAACGGGACTAGCGGAGCAGTTCTTC	CASSPTGLAEQFF
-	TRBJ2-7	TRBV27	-	TGTGCCAGCAGTTACTACTGGACAGCCGGCGAGCAGTACTTC	CASSYYWTAGEQYF
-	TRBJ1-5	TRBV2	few	TGTGCCAGCAGTTCGAACAGGGTAATGAATCAGCCCCAGCATTTT	CASSSNRVMNQPQHF
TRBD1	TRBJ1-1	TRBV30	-	TGCGCCTGGATGACAGGGTTGAACACTGAAGCTTTCTTT	CAWMTGLNTEAFF
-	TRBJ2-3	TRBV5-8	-	TGTGCCAGCGGGCAGGGTGTTAGTACAGATACGCAGTATTTT	CASGQGVSTDTQYF
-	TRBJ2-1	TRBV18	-	TGTGCCAGCTCACCTCTCGGCAATGAGCAGTTCTTC	CASSPLGNEQFF
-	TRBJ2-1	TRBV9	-	TGTGCCAGCAGCATCTCTAGTGTGAGTGAGCAGTTCTTC	CASSISSVSEQFF
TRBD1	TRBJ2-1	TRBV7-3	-	TGTGCCAGCAGCTTGGGACAGGGTAATGAGCAGTTCTTC	CASSLGQGNEQFF
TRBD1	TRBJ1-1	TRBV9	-	TGTGCCAGCAGCCAGACTCCGACAGGGGGAAAGAACACTGAAGCTTTCTTT	CASSQTPTGGKNTEAFF
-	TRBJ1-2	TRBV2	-	TGTGCCAGCAGTGTGCAGGAGGGTGGCTACACCTTC	CASSVQEGGYTF
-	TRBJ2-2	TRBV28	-	TGTGCCAGCAGTGAAGGAGCGGGGAACACCGGGGAGCTGTTTTTT	CASSEGAGNTGELFF
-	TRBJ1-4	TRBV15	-	TGTGCCACCAGCATCCAACAGGAATATGAAAAACTGTTTTTT	CATSIQQEYEKLFF
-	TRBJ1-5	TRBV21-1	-	TGTGCCAGCACAGCAGGGGATCAGCCCCAGCATTTT	CASTAGDQPQHF
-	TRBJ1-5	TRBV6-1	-	TGTGCCAGCAGTGAAGCGGGGTGGGGAGTCGCTAATCAGCCCCAGCATTTT	CASSEAGWGVANQPQHF
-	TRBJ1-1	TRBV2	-	TGTGCCAGAGGGGGGAACACTGAAGCTTTCTTT	CARGGNTEAFF
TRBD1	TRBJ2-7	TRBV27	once	TGTGCCAGCAGTTTCCAGGGGGCAAATTCCTACGAGCAGTACTTC	CASSFQGANSYEQYF